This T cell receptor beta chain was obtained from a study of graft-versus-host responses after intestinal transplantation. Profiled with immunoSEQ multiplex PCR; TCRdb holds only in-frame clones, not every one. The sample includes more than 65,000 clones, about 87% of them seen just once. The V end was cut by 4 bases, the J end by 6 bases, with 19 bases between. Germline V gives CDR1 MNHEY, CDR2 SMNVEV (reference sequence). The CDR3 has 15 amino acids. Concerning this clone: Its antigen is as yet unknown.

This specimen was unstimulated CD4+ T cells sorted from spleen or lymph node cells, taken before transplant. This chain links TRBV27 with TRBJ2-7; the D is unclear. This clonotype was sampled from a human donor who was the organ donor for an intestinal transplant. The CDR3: CASSWKDAPRCEQYV. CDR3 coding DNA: TGTGCCAGCAGTTGGAAAGACGCCCCGAGGTGCGAGCAGTACGTC.